The 17 T cell receptor beta chains below all came from one sample that was sequenced in a study of T cells in Graves' hyperthyroidism and ophthalmopathy. What was amplified from RNA transcripts were TCR beta CDR3 regions. With the HTBI primer set, the TCR CDR3 went through a first round of RT-PCR. TCRdb redid the calling of the multiplex PCR reads with MiXCR, one entry per CDR3 protein. The table records about 540,000 distinct CDR3 sequences, more than 45% of them present only once. The sample consisted of peripheral blood or thyroid tissue (not recorded which). Source of these receptors: a woman between 18 and 29 years old with Graves' hyperthyroidism.

The V call is TRBV7-8, the J call TRBJ2-5; 8 positions match TRBD2. The junction had 10 bases not matched to a gene; V was cut back by 2 bases and J by 5 bases. The CDR3 contains 16 residues. The germline CDR1 and CDR2 sequences are SGHVS and FQNEAQ. The DNA for the CDR3 is TGTGCCAGCAGCTTATTGATGGCGGGGGGAGGGGAGACCCAGTACTTC. It encodes CASSLLMAGGGETQYF.

This clonotype showed up many times. This chain uses TRBV14 with TRBJ1-6; D is ambiguous. Per germline, CDR1 SGHDN and CDR2 FVKESK. V lost 3 bases, J lost 6 bases, and 12 bases lay in between. This CDR3 is built from 15 residues. CDR3 sequence (DNA): TGTGCCAGCAGCCAGTATGAGGCGGGTAATTCACCCCTCCACTTT. Translating it yields CASSQYEAGNSPLHF.

For the CDR3, the DNA is TGTGCCTGTCCCGGACAGGGATCATCCTTTGGCTATGGCTACACCTTC. Its protein is CACPGQGSSFGYGYTF. V is TRBV30 and J is TRBJ1-2; 8 positions agree with TRBD1. Trimming cost V 6 bases and J 4 bases; bases outside gene matches: 16. CDR3 length equals 16 residues. The V gene's germline CDR1 is GTSNPN and CDR2 SVGIG (reference sequence).

The chain couples TRBV15 to TRBJ1-2; 9 bases fit TRBD1. J lost 0 bases, V lost 1 base, and 9 bases had no gene match. The CDR3 totals 18 residues. Germline CDR1 and CDR2: LNHNV and YYDKDF (reference sequence). The CDR3 is CATSRGRGQGVSNYGYTF. Here the CDR3 DNA reads TGTGCCACCAGCAGAGGCAGGGGACAGGGTGTGTCTAACTATGGCTACACCTTC.

This clonotype has a count of ten or more. V is TRBV29-1 and J is TRBJ2-7; weak D call: TRBD1 (6 bases). Trimming took off 5 bases at V and 2 bases at J, with 10 bases between the two ends. Germline V CDR1 and CDR2: SQVTM, ANQGSEA. The length of the CDR3 is 12 residues. The CDR3 DNA reads TGCAGCGTTCGGGACACCCCCTACGAGCAGTACTTC. It encodes CSVRDTPYEQYF.

CDR3 nucleotides: TGTGCCAGCGGAGGAGTGGGTGGCACCGGGGAGCTGTTTTTT. Encoded protein: CASGGVGGTGELFF. The rearrangement joins TRBV5-4 to TRBJ2-2, with D possibly being TRBD2 (5 bases). The CDR3 runs to 14 residues. V was pared by 7 bases and J by 4 bases, with 14 bases between. CDR1 and CDR2 (germline): SGHNT, YYREEE (reference sequence). The complete variable domain, with remaining parts taken from reference TRBV5-4 and TRBJ2-2, reads ETGVTQSPTHLIKTRGQQVTLRCSSQSGHNTVSWYQQALGQGPQFIFQYYREEENGRGNFPPRFSGLQFPNYSSELNVNALELDDSALYLCASGGVGGTGELFFGEGSRLTVL.

J is TRBJ1-1 and V is TRBV20-1, with D uncertain. Germline CDR1 DFQATT, CDR2 SNEGSKA (reference sequence). The V end was cut by 5 bases, the J end by 5 bases, with 18 bases between. The CDR3 length is 14 residues. DNA of the CDR3: TGCAGTGCTCGGCCCGGACGGCGGGAGACTGAAGCTTTCTTT. Its protein is CSARPGRRETEAFF.

Many counts were recorded for this clonotype. The rearrangement uses TRBV15 and TRBJ1-2; D is undetermined. CDR1 LNHNV and CDR2 YYDKDF come from the germline V gene (reference sequence). The CDR3 consists of 14 residues. V dropped 0 bases and J dropped 3 bases, with 8 bases sitting between them. The CDR3 nucleotides are TGTGCCACCAGCAGAGATCCAGCCTACTATGGCTACACCTTC. Translating it yields CATSRDPAYYGYTF.

The V call is TRBV6-5, the J call TRBJ2-7, with 9 bases aligning to TRBD1. The J segment lost 3 bases and the V segment lost 5 bases, leaving 5 bases of the junction unmatched. The CDR3 totals 14 residues. Germline assignment: CDR1 MNHEY and CDR2 SVGAGI. CDR3 sequence: CASSAGQGGYEQYF. CDR3 DNA sequence: TGTGCCAGCAGTGCGGGACAGGGCGGCTACGAGCAGTACTTC.

The chain has TRBV5-1 and TRBJ2-7; 8 bases line up with TRBD1. The CDR3 sequence is 18 residues long. Losses at the gene ends were 1 base for V and 0 bases for J; bases not matched to a gene: 12. CDR1 and CDR2 (germline): SGHRS, YFSETQ. The DNA for the CDR3 is TGCGCCAGCAGCTTGTTTGACAGGGGAGCGGGTTTCTCCTACGAGCAGTACTTC. This encodes CASSLFDRGAGFSYEQYF.

This clonotype came up once. A much larger clone differs by one base, so this may be a read error. V gene TRBV19 combines with J gene TRBJ2-5; D gene unclear. Germline CDR1 is LNHDA and CDR2 is SQIVND (reference sequence). The ends were cut back, 3 bases at V and 0 bases at J, with 14 bases in the middle. The CDR3 runs 16 residues. Written as DNA, the CDR3 is TGTGCCAGTAGTATCGATTTGAGCAGGTACCAAGAGACCCAGTACTTC. It is translated as CASSIDLSRYQETQYF.

The gene calls are TRBV29-1 and TRBJ2-5, with D possibly being TRBD1 or TRBD2 (5 bases each). This CDR3 is built from 14 residues. The V gene's germline CDR1 is SQVTM and CDR2 ANQGSEA. With 8 bases removed from V and 5 bases from J, the gap between germline ends came to 21 bases. Here the CDR3 DNA reads TGCAGCACCAGACGGGGCAGGGTCTGGGAGACCCAGTACTTC. Its translation: CSTRRGRVWETQYF.

This clonotype was recorded a few times. V gene TRBV29-1 combines with J gene TRBJ1-4; 9 positions match TRBD1. Germline CDR1 is SQVTM and CDR2 is ANQGSEA. Trimming cost V 8 bases and J 8 bases; bases outside gene matches: 9. The CDR3 has 13 amino acids. In nucleotides, the CDR3 is TGCAGCAGTGAAGGGACAGGGAACGAAAAACTGTTTTTT. It codes for CSSEGTGNEKLFF.

The chain carries TRBV28 and TRBJ1-2, with D possibly matching TRBD1 (5 bases). Trimming took 8 bases from V and 3 from J, leaving 13 bases between them. CDR1 MDHEN and CDR2 SYDVKM come from the germline V gene. This CDR3 has 13 amino acids. The CDR3 protein is CASCSGGDYGYTF. CDR3 nucleotide sequence: TGTGCCAGCTGCTCTGGGGGAGACTATGGCTACACCTTC.

This clonotype was detected ten times or more. The CDR3 bases are TGTGCCAGCAGCTCACCTAGCTCCTACGAGCAGTACTTC. This encodes CASSSPSSYEQYF. The chain carries TRBV7-9 and TRBJ2-7; D unclear. CDR1 and CDR2 from the germline V gene are SEHNR and FQNEAQ (reference sequence). V lost 4 bases and J 0 bases, leaving 7 bases between the germline ends. CDR3 length equals 13 residues.

This clonotype has ten or more counts. The V and J genes are TRBV7-2 and TRBJ2-7; the D gene is possibly TRBD2 (5 bases). The V end was cut by 5 bases, the J end by 2 bases, with 16 bases between. CDR1 SGHTA and CDR2 FQGNSA come from the germline V gene. CDR3 size: 15 residues. Here the CDR3 reads CASSTLDGRAYEQYF. The CDR3 nucleotides are TGTGCCAGCAGCACACTCGATGGGCGGGCCTACGAGCAGTACTTC.

V is TRBV29-1 and J is TRBJ1-4, with no clear D. V was trimmed by 4 bases and J by 5 bases, leaving 14 bases between them. This CDR3 spans 14 amino acids. Germline values: CDR1 SQVTM, CDR2 ANQGSEA. CDR3: CSVGNFTANEKLFF. The DNA of the CDR3 is TGCAGCGTTGGGAATTTCACCGCGAATGAAAAACTGTTTTTT.